This TCR beta chain was identified in a study of CD8 T cells in ankylosing spondylitis. Study results and limitations: From matched ankylosing spondylitis synovial fluid, disease-linked clones were reportedly recovered at significantly enriched levels. Relatively scarce in peripheral blood, disease-linked clones were CD8+. For ankylosing spondylitis blood, a TCR beta motif of several highly homologous variants appeared characteristic. Earlier authors reported some of these motif variants in reactive arthritis synovial fluid and blood.

Using quantitative 5'-RACE with molecular barcodes, the authors made TCR beta libraries. TCRdb reprocessed the 5' RACE reads via MiXCR and lists one record per CDR3 protein. The sample has roughly 450,000 distinct CDR3 sequences, approximately 26% seen once. Trimming shortened V by 1 base and J by 0 bases, and 5 bases separated the two germline ends. The germline gives CDR1 SGHRS, CDR2 YFSETQ. The CDR3 covers 14 residues. Concerning this clonotype: Its antigen is not identified.

Input material: blood, either unsorted or a sorted T cell fraction (not recorded which). The V gene is TRBV5-1, the J gene TRBJ1-5; D uncertain. This receptor was identified in a male donor with ankylosing spondylitis. The CDR3 DNA is TGCGCCAGCAGCTTGTCATCTAGCAATCAGCCCCAGCATTTT. It specifies CASSLSSSNQPQHF.